The entry below gives a single T cell receptor (beta chain) sequence along with its context. This sample stems from a study of T cell changes during pregnancy in multiple sclerosis. J lost 11 bases, V lost 5 bases, and 7 bases had no gene match. CDR3 length: 13 residues. Germline CDR1 reads SGHAT; CDR2 reads FQDESV (reference sequence). The protocol was immunoSEQ multiplex PCR, while the TCRdb copy is restricted to in-frame clones and leaves out a portion. The repertoire has tens of thousands of clones, approximately 90% of them found once; the top ten carry roughly 0.4%. Here the sequenced sample was CD4+ T cells from peripheral blood mononuclear cells, taken after pregnancy. The V call is TRBV11-1, the J call TRBJ1-2; 11 nucleotides agree with TRBD1. The clonotype comes from a female donor with multiple sclerosis, enrolled in a pregnancy study. In nucleotides, the CDR3 is TGTGCCAGCAGCGCGGAAGGACAGGGGGCTTACACCTTC. This gives the protein CASSAEGQGAYTF.